Listed below are T cell receptor beta chains from one sample, sequenced in a study of OX40 agonist ivuxolimab in advanced cancers. Clones were sequenced by immunoSEQ multiplex PCR, and TCRdb holds only the in-frame ones, with some missing. Of about 32,000 clones in the sample, around 90% were seen once. The sample consisted of CD4+ or CD8+ T cells sorted from blood, taken in a trial of the OX40 agonist ivuxolimab. The receptors were gathered from an adult with an advanced solid tumor such as melanoma, head and neck, liver or kidney cancer. Both conserved end residues are trimmed from each CDR3. Fields, in order: V gene, clone size, J gene, CDR3 protein. Clone size is shown for a subset of rows, as once, few, many or a class of expanded clone.

TRBV13	once	TRBJ2-3	ASSRGLAGAKGVDTQY
TRBV19	.	TRBJ2-5	ASSDREEETQY
TRBV9	.	TRBJ2-1	ASSPGGGPYNEQF
TRBV6-5	.	TRBJ2-7	ASSYSISYEQY
TRBV19	.	TRBJ1-5	ASSIIASNQPQH
TRBV27	few	TRBJ2-5	ASSLSGETQY
TRBV5-3	once	TRBJ1-5	ARSLVGGSVSQPQH
TRBV4-1	.	TRBJ2-7	ASSRGTANYEQY
TRBV2	.	TRBJ2-7	ASSEYPGSSYEQY
TRBV11-2	once	TRBJ1-5	ASSSPDSSNQPQH
TRBV28	.	TRBJ1-5	ASSSDRSLYSNQPQH
TRBV5-6	medium-sized	TRBJ2-7	ASSSAYEQY
TRBV5-1	.	TRBJ2-3	ASGSGGAHTDTQY
TRBV9	.	TRBJ2-2	ASSPSGGLTGELF
TRBV2	.	TRBJ1-1	ASRGQATTLSTEAF
TRBV4-1	.	TRBJ2-4	ASSQDNVAGRSKNIQY
TRBV11-2	.	TRBJ2-3	ASTRAASTDTQY
TRBV7-9	.	TRBJ1-1	ASSLYYAEAF
TRBV29-1	.	TRBJ2-5	SVEEFHGSQVTQY
TRBV14	.	TRBJ1-6	ASSPRGLNSPLH
TRBV6-5	.	TRBJ2-2	ASSYVSGELF
TRBV30	medium-sized	TRBJ1-1	ALDREYNEAF
TRBV4-1	.	TRBJ2-3	ASSQGGIDTQY
TRBV9	.	TRBJ2-3	ASSVEAATDTQY
TRBV15	.	TRBJ1-4	ATSRPTNEKLF
TRBV9	.	TRBJ2-1	ASSVGTYNEQF
TRBV6-5	few	TRBJ1-2	ASSYGLFIGGYT
TRBV9	.	TRBJ2-7	ASSPSGGPSYEQY
TRBV2	.	TRBJ2-1	ASSAIGLVFNEQF
TRBV7-9	.	TRBJ2-3	ASSLGTSGGELPDTQY
TRBV5-1	.	TRBJ2-1	ATTGPTFSYNEQF
TRBV11-2	once	TRBJ2-1	ASSHYGTENEQF
TRBV2	.	TRBJ2-7	ASSVGDSNYEQY
TRBV19	.	TRBJ1-5	ASTMGLGGGQPQH
TRBV10-3	.	TRBJ2-7	AISGTGYEQY
TRBV7-2	.	TRBJ2-1	ASSLGRSYYNEQF